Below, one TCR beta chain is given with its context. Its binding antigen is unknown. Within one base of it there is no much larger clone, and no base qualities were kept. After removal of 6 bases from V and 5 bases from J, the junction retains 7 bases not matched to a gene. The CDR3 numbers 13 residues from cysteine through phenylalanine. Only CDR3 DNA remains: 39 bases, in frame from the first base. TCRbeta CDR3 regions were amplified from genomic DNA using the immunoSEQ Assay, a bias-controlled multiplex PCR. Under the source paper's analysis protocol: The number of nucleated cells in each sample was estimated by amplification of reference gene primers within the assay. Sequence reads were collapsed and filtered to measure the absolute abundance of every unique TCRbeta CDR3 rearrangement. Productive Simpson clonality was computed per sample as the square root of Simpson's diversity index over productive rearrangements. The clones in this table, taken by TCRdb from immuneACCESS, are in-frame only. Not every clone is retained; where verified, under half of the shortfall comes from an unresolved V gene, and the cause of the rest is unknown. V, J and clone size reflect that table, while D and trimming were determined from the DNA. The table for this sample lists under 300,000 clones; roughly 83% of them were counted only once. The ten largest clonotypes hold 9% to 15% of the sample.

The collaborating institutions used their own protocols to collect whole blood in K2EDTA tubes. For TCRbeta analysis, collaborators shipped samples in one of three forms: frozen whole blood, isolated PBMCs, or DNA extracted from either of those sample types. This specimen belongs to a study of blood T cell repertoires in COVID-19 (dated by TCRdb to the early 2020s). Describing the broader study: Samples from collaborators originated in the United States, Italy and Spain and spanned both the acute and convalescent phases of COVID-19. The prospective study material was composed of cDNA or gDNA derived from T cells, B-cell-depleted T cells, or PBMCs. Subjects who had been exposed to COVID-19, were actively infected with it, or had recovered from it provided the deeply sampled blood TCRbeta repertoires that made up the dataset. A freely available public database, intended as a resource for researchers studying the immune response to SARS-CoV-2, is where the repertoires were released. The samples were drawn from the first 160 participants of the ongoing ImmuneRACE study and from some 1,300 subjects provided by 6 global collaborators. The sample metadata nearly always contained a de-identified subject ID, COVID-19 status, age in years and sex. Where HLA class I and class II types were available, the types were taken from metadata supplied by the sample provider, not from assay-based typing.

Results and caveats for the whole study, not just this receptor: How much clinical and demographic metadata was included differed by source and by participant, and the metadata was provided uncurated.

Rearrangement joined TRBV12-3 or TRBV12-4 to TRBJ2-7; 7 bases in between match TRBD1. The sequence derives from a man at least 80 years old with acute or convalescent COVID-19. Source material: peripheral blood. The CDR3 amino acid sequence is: CASRKSTGNEQYF. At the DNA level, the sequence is TGTGCCAGCAGGAAATCGACAGGGAACGAGCAGTACTTC.